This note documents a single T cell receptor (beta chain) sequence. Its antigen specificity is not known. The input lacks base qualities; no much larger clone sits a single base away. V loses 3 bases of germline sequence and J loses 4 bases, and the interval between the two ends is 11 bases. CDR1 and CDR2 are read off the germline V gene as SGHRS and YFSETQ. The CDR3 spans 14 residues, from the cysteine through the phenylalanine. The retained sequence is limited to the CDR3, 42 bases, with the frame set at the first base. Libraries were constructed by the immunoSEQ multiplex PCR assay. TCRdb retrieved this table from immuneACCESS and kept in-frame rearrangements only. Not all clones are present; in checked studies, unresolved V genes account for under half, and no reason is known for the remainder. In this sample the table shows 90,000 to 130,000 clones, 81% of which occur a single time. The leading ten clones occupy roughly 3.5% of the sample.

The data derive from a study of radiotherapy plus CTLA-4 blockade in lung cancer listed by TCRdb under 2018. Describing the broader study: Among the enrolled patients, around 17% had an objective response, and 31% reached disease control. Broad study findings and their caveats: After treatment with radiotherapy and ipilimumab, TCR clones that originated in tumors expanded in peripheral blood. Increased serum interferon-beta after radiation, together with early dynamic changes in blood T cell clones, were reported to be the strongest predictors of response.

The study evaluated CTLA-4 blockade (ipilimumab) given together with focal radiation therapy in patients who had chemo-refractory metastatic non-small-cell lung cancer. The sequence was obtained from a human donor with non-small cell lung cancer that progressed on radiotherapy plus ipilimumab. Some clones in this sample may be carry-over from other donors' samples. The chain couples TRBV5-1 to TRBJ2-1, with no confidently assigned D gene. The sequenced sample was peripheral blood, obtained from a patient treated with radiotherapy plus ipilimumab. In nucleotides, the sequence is TGCGCCAGCAGCTCCGGGCCTATTTACAATGAGCAGTTCTTC. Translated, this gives CASSSGPIYNEQFF.